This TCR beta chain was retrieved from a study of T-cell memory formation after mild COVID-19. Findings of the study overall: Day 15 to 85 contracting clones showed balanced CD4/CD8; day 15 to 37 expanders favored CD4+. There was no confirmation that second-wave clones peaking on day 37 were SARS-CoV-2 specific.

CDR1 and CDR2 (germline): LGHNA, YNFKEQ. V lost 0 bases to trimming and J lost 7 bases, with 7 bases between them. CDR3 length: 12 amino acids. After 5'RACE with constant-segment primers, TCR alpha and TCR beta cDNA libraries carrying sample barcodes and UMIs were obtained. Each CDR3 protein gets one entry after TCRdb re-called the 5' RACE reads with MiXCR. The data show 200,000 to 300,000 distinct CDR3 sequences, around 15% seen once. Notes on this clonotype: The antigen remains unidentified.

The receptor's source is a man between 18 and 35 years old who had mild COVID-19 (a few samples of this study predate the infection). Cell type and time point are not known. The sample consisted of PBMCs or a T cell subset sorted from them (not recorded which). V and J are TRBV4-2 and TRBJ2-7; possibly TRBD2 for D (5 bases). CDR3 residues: CASSQEGREQYF. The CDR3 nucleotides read TGTGCCAGCAGCCAAGAGGGGAGAGAGCAGTACTTC.